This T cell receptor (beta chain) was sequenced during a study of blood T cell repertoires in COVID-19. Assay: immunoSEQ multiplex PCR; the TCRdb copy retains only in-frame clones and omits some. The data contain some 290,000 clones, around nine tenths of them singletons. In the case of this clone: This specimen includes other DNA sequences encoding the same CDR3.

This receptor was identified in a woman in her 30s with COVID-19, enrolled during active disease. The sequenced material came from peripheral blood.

CDR3: CASSTQGYEQYF. In nucleotides, the CDR3 is TGTGCCAGCAGTACACAGGGTTACGAGCAGTACTTC. The chain recombines TRBV6-2 or TRBV6-3 with TRBJ2-7; perhaps TRBD1 as D (6 bases). The CDR3 runs to 12 residues. The V gene lost 5 bases and the J gene lost 4 bases, with 9 bases spanning the gap. Germline CDR1 reads MNHEY; CDR2 reads SVGEGT.